The entry below gives a single T cell receptor (beta chain) sequence along with its context. The assay was immunoSEQ multiplex PCR, and TCRdb's table has in-frame clones only and misses some. Among roughly 50,000 clones, less than 85% were seen once, and the ten largest hold around 10%. The CDR3 extends over 16 amino acids. From germline, CDR1 is SEHNR and CDR2 FQNEAQ (reference sequence). V was pared by 5 bases and J by 4 bases, with 20 bases between. This specimen belongs to a study of radiotherapy plus CTLA-4 blockade in lung cancer. Turning to the study itself: Objective responses occurred in about 18% of patients; 25% to 35% had disease control.

The specimen was peripheral blood, collected from a patient treated with radiotherapy plus ipilimumab. The clonotype comes from a human donor with non-small cell lung cancer who had stable disease on radiotherapy plus ipilimumab. This chain connects TRBV7-9 to TRBJ1-1; D may be TRBD1 (6 bases). For the CDR3, the DNA is TGTGCCAGCAGCCCCGTAATACAGGGAATAGGCACTGAAGCTTTCTTT. It translates to CASSPVIQGIGTEAFF.